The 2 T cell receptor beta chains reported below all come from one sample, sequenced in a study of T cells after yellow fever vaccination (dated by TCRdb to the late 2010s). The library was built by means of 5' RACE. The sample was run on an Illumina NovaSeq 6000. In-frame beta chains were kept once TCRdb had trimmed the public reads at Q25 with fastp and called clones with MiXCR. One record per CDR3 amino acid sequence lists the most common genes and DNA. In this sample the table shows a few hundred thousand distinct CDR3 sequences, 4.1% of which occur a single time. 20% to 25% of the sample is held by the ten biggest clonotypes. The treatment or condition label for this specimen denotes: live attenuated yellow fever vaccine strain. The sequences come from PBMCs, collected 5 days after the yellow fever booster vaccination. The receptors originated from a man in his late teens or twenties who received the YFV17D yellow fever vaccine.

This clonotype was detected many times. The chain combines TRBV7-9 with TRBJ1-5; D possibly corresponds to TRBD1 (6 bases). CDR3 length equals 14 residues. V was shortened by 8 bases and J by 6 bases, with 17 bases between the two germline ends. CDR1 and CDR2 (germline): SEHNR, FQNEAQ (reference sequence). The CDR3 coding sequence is TGTGCCAGCGGGGGGCAGGACCTCATTCAGCCCCAGCATTTT. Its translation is CASGGQDLIQPQHF.

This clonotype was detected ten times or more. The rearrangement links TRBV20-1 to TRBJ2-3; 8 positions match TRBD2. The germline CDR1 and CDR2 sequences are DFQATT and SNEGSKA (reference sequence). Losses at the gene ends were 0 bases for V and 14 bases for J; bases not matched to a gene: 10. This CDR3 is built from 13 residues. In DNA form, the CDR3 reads TGCAGTGCTAGAGAGCCCGCGGGACTAGTAATGTATTTT. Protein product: CSAREPAGLVMYF.